The clone carrying this T cell receptor (beta chain) was seen ten or more times. The antigen is not known. Unique molecular identifiers were built into the TCRbeta library. TCRdb used MiXCR to reprocess the PCR reads, holding one entry per CDR3 protein. The sample holds 150,000 to 250,000 distinct CDR3 sequences; 6.3% are singletons and the top ten take approximately 4.1%. This sample is part of a study of T-cell reconstitution after alpha-beta-depleted transplantation in children. Study-wide findings and caveats: It was newly produced T cells that mostly accounted for T-cell counts and diversity one year after transplant. Two months or so post-transplant, alpha-beta T cells reportedly derived from several hundred expanded graft clones.

The clonotype comes from a girl less than two years old with combined immunodeficiency, due to receive a stem cell transplant. The sample was PBMCs, taken before TCRalphabeta/CD19-depleted stem cell transplant.

CDR3 protein: CSALRGRNTGELFF. DNA for the CDR3: TGCAGTGCTCTCCGGGGACGGAACACCGGGGAGCTGTTTTTT. V and J are TRBV20-1 and TRBJ2-2; D is perhaps TRBD1 or TRBD2 (5 bases each). V lost 5 bases and J 1 base, leaving 11 bases between the germline ends. From germline, CDR1 is DFQATT and CDR2 SNEGSKA (reference sequence). This CDR3 is 14 amino acids long.